This record concerns one T cell receptor (beta chain) sequence. The antigen this receptor binds is unknown. No much larger clonotype is one base removed from it; base qualities were not supplied. Genomic DNA was used as template for profiling of TCR beta VDJ combinations and CDR3 sequences. An Illumina HiSeq 2000 was the platform used for TCR repertoire sequencing. In the authors' own workflow: Repertoire assessment relied on Simpson's diversity index, CDR3 size and DJ length profiles, and TRBV/TRBJ rearrangement plots. The immunodominant clone was defined as the most abundant DNA sequence in deep sequencing data. CDR3 amino acid sequences were screened for sharing across subjects and were compared with published repertoires and the VDJdb database. The public sequencing data were trimmed at Q25 with fastp and processed into clonotypes with MiXCR by TCRdb, which kept only in-frame beta chains. Rows are unified per CDR3 protein, each entry keeping the most common DNA and genes. It is TCRdb's table, rather than the study itself, that gives the V and J calls and clone size. The sample table lists around 190,000 distinct CDR3 sequences, 48% of them with a count of one. The ten largest account for under 15% of the sample.

The data derive from a study of CD8+CD57+ T cells in acquired aplastic anemia listed by TCRdb under 2018. Study-level background: DNA extracted from sorted CD4+ and CD8+ cells had a mean of approximately 3 ug, with a range of roughly 0.19 to 27.4 ug. A CD8+CD57+ expansion meant a frequency higher than the mean frequency seen in healthy subjects.

Flow cytometry had shown CD8+CD57+ cell expansion in the patients selected for sequencing. Severe acquired aplastic anemia was diagnosed in all patients according to International Study of Aplastic Anemia and Agranulocytosis and Camitta criteria. No patient had received any therapy when blood was sampled. In this study, sorted CD4+ and CD8+ T cells from the blood of healthy subjects and of severe aplastic anemia patients had their TCR repertoires deep-sequenced. Patients were enrolled in the USA under clinicaltrials.gov protocols 00001620, 01623167, 00001397, 00071045, 00081523 and 00961064. Ficoll-Paque density gradient centrifugation was used to isolate peripheral blood mononuclear cells. CD4+ and CD8+ T cells were sorted by FACS or magnetic beads before DNA extraction. The paper's findings and limits, for the study overall: Roughly 30 CD8+ CDR3 sequences were found to be shared between patients and controls, but these sequences appeared to be highly expressed in patients and within the immunodominant clones of the patients. CD8+ Simpson's diversity did not differ significantly between patients and healthy controls (P=0.060).

Taken from the germline V gene (reference sequence), the CDR1 and CDR2 loops are LNHNV and YYDKDF. The CDR3 sequence holds 14 residues, the cysteine and phenylalanine included. CDR3 DNA is the only sequence kept; it has 42 bases, read in frame from the first base. V drops 0 bases and J drops 3 bases, leaving 9 bases in between. This sequence originates from a human donor with aplastic anemia. This sequence uses TRBV15 and TRBJ2-7; TRBD2 is a weak D gene call, 5 bases matching. The sample consisted of sorted CD4+, CD8+, or CD8+CD57+ T cells (not recorded which) from PBMCs. This receptor has the CDR3 CATSRELGDYEQYF. The nucleotides read TGTGCCACCAGCAGAGAACTCGGGGACTACGAGCAGTACTTC.